This T cell receptor (beta chain) was identified during a study of T-cell reconstitution after alpha-beta-depleted transplantation in children. The CDR3 has 12 residues. Germline V gene data show CDR1 as MNHEY and CDR2 as SVGEGT. Trimming cost V 5 bases and J 5 bases, with 8 bases left between them. Preparation of the TCRbeta library involved a method that used unique molecular identifiers. TCRdb fed the PCR reads into MiXCR, producing one record per CDR3 protein. The sample holds approximately 300,000 distinct CDR3 sequences, more than 9% seen once. Findings of the study overall: Surviving recipient T cells and thymic progenitors accounted for the high day-60 TCRbeta diversity observed in some patients. Reported findings indicate that, about two months after transplant, alpha-beta T cells came from several hundred expanded clones, which were derived from non-depleted graft cells.

This clonotype was counted many times. Its specificity is unknown. This sequence joins TRBV6-2 or TRBV6-3 and TRBJ2-3; D call uncertain. The sequence came from a male patient aged 2-10 years who had a stem cell transplant for chronic granulomatous disease, so the T cells may come from the graft donor. This sample comprised peripheral blood, obtained 180 days after TCRalphabeta/CD19-depleted stem cell transplant. The CDR3 loop reads CASSQKVDTQYF. The CDR3 DNA sequence: TGTGCCAGCAGTCAGAAGGTAGATACGCAGTATTTT.